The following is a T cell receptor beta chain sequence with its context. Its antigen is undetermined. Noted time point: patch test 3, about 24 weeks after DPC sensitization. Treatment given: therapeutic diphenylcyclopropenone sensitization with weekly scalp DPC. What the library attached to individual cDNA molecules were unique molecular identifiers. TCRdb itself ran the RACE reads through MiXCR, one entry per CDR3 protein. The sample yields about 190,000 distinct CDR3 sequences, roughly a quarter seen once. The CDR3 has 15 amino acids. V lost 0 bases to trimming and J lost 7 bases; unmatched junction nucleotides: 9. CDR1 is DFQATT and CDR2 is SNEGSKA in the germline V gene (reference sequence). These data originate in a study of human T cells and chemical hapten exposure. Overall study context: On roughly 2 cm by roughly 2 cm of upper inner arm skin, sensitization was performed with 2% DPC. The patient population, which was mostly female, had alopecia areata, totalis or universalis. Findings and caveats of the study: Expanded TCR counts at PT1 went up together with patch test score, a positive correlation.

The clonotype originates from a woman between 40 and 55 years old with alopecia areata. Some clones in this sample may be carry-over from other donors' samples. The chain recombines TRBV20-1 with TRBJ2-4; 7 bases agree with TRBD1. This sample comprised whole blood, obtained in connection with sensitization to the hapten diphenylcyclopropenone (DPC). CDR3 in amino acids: CSARDENRGANIQYF. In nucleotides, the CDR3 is TGCAGTGCTAGAGATGAAAACAGGGGTGCGAACATTCAGTACTTC.